This T cell receptor beta chain emerged from a study of cytomegalovirus exposure and HLA in healthy donors. Study in general: In a later analysis, it was reported that the roughly 120 validation repertoires had been produced on the same platform as the 666 repertoires belonging to the first cohort. Study-level findings and limits: Under in vitro conditions, three CMV-associated chains were confirmed as specific for CMV antigens. Researchers counted 164 TCR beta chains as cytomegalovirus-associated.

In its sample, this clone was seen once. Its antigen remains unidentified. Measured with immunoSEQ multiplex PCR; TCRdb has only the in-frame clones, and not every one. The table lists over 200,000 clones, 80% to 95% of them singletons. J was trimmed by 3 bases and V by 3 bases; bases with no gene match: 6. This CDR3 is 15 amino acids long. Germline CDR1 and CDR2: SGHTA and FQGNSA. The sample comprised PBMCs. The source of this sequence is a woman between 25 and 40 years old in good health and CMV-seronegative. The chain joins TRBV7-2 to TRBJ2-7; 9 nucleotides align to TRBD2. CDR3 region: CASSFTGTSSYEQYF. The CDR3 DNA follows: TGTGCCAGCAGCTTCACCGGGACTAGCAGCTACGAGCAGTACTTC.